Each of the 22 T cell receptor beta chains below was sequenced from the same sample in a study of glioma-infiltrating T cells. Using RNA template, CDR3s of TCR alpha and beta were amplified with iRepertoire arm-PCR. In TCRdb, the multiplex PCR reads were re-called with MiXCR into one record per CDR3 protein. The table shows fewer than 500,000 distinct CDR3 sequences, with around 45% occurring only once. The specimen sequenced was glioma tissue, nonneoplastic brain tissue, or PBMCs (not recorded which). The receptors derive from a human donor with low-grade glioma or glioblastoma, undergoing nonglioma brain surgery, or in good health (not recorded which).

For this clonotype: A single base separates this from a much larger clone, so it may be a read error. This chain's CDR3 is CASRYPGTGGSYEQFF. The CDR3 region has the DNA TGTGCCAGCCGTTACCCTGGGACAGGAGGGAGCTATGAGCAGTTCTTC. The rearrangement joins TRBV28 to TRBJ2-1, with 8 positions matching TRBD1. Germline CDR1 is MDHEN and CDR2 is SYDVKM. This CDR3 has 16 amino acids. The V and J ends lost 8 bases and 8 bases, in that order; junction bases with no gene match: 17.

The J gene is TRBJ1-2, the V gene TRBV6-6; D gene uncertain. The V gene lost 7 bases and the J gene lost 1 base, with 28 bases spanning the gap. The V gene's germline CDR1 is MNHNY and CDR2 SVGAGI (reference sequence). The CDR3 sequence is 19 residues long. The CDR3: CASNPHRPLLHPDNYGYTF. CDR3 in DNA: TGTGCCAGCAACCCCCATCGCCCACTTTTGCATCCAGATAACTATGGCTACACCTTC.

CDR3 in amino acids: CASSLFPPGGANYGYTF. CDR3 in DNA: TGTGCCAGCAGTTTATTCCCCCCAGGGGGAGCTAACTATGGCTACACCTTC. The genes are TRBV28 and TRBJ1-2; 7 bases fit TRBD1. V shed 1 base, J shed 0 bases, and the junction held 8 bases outside the gene matches. From germline, CDR1 is MDHEN and CDR2 SYDVKM. This CDR3 is 17 amino acids long.

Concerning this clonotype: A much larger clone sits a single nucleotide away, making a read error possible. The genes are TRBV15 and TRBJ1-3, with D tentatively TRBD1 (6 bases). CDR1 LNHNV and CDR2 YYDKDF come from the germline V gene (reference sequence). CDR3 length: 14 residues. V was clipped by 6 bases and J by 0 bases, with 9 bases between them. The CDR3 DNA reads TGTGCCACCAGGCGGACAGACTCTGGAAACACCATATATTTT. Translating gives CATRRTDSGNTIYF.

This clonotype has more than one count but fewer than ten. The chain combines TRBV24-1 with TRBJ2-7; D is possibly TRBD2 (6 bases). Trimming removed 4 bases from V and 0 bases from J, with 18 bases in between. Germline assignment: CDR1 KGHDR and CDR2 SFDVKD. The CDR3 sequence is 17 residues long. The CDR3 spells CATSDIGDDGSSYEQYF. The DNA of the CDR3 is TGTGCCACCAGTGACATTGGTGATGACGGGAGCTCCTACGAGCAGTACTTC.

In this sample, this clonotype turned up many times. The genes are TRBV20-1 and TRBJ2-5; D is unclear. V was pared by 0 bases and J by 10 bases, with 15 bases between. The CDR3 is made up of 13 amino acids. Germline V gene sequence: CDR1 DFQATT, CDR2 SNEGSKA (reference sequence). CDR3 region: CSARDPIQKVQYF. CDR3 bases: TGCAGTGCTAGAGACCCAATCCAGAAGGTCCAGTACTTC.

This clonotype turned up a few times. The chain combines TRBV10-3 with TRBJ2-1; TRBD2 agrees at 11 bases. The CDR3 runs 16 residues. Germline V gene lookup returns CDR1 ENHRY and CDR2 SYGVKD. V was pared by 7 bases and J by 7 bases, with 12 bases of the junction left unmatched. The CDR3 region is CAIKGTLAGVRNEQFF. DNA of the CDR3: TGTGCCATCAAAGGGACACTAGCGGGAGTTCGGAATGAGCAGTTCTTC.

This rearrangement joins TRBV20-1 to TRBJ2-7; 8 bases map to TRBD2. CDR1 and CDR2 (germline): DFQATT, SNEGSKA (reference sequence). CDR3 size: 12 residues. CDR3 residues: CGYTGRGYEQYF. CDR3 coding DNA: TGCGGTTATACCGGGAGGGGATACGAGCAGTACTTC.

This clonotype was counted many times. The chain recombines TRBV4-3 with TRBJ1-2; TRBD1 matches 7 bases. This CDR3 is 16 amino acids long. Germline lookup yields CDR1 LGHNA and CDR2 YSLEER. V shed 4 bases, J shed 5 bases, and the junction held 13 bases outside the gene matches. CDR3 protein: CASSRTGEGGYYGYTF. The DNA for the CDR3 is TGCGCCAGCAGCCGAACAGGGGAAGGAGGGTATTATGGCTACACCTTC.

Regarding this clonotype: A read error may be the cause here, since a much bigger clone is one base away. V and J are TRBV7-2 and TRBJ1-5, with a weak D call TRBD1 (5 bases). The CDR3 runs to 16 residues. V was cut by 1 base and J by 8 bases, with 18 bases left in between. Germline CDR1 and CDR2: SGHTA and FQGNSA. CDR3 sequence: CASSLVQGGGMEPQHF. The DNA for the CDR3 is TGTGCCAGCAGCTTAGTTCAGGGTGGGGGAATGGAGCCCCAGCATTTT.

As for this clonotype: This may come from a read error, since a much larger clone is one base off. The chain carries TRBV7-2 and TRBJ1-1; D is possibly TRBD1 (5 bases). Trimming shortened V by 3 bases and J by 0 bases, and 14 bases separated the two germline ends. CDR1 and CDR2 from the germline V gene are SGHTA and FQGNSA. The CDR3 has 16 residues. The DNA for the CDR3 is TGTGCCAGCAGCTTGGGTGGGGGGGTGGTGAACACTGAAGCTTTCTTT. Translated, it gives CASSLGGGVVNTEAFF.

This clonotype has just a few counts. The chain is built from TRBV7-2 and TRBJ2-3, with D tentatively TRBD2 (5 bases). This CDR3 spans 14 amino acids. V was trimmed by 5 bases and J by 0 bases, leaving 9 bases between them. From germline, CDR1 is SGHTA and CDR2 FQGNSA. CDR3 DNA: TGTGCCAGCAGCACGGACTGGAGCACAGATACGCAGTATTTT. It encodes CASSTDWSTDTQYF.

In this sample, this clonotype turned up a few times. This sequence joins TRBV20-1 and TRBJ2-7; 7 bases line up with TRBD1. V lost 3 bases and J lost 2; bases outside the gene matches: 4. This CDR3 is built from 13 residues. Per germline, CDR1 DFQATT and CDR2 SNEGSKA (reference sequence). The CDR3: CSASQQGTYEQYF. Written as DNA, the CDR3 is TGCAGTGCTAGCCAACAGGGGACCTACGAGCAGTACTTC.

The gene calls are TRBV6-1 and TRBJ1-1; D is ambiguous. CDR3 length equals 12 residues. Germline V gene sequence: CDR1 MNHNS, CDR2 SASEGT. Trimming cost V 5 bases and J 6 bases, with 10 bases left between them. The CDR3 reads CASSIVGSEAFF. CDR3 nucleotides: TGTGCCAGCAGTATAGTTGGGTCTGAAGCTTTCTTT.

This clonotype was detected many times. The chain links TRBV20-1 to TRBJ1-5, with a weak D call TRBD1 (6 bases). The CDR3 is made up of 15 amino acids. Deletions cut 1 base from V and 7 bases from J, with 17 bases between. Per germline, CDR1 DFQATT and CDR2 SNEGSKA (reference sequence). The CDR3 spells CSARGRQGRRQPQHF. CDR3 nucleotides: TGCAGTGCTAGAGGGCGTCAGGGGCGGAGACAGCCCCAGCATTTT.

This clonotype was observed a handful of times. The CDR3 spells CATSGQAGARDEQFF. The CDR3 DNA sequence: TGTGCCACCAGCGGCCAAGCGGGAGCAAGGGATGAGCAGTTCTTC. The chain employs TRBV15 and TRBJ2-1; 8 bases line up with TRBD2. The V and J ends lost 5 bases and 8 bases, in that order; junction bases with no gene match: 11. The CDR3 covers 15 residues. Germline V CDR1 and CDR2: LNHNV, YYDKDF (reference sequence).

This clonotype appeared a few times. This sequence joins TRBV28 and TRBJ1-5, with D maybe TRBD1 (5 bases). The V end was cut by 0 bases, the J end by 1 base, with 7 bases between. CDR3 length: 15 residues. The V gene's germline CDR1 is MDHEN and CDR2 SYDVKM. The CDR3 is CASSLWGESNQPQHF. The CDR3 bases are TGTGCCAGCAGTTTATGGGGGGAGAGCAATCAGCCCCAGCATTTT.

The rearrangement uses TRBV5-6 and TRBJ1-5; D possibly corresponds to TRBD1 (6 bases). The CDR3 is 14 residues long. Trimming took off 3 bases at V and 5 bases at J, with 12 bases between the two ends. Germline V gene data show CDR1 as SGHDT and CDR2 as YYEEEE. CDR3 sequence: CASSSTGVYQPQHF. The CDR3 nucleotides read TGTGCCAGCAGCTCGACAGGCGTGTATCAGCCCCAGCATTTT. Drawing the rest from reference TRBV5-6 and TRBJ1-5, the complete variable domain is DAGVTQSPTHLIKTRGQQVTLRCSPKSGHDTVSWYQQALGQGPQFIFQYYEEEERQRGNFPDRFSGHQFPNYSSELNVNALLLGDSALYLCASSSTGVYQPQHFGDGTRLSIL.

The CDR3 region has the DNA TGTGCCAGCAGCGTTACAGGGGCCTCCTACGAGCAGTACTTC. This translates into CASSVTGASYEQYF. The chain links TRBV6-1 to TRBJ2-7; the match to TRBD1 covers 7 bases. The germline gives CDR1 MNHNS, CDR2 SASEGT. The CDR3 covers 14 residues. Unmatched junction bases numbered 5, after V lost 6 bases and J lost 0 bases.

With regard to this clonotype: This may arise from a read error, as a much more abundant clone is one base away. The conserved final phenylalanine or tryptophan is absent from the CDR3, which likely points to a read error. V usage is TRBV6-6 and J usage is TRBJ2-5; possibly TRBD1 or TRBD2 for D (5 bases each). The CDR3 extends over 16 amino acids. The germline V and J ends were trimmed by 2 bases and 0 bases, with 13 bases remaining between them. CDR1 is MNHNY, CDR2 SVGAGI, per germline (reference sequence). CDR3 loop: CASSYRAGSYQETQYL. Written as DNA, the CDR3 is TGTGCCAGCAGTTACCGGGCAGGGAGTTACCAAGAGACCCAGTACCTC.

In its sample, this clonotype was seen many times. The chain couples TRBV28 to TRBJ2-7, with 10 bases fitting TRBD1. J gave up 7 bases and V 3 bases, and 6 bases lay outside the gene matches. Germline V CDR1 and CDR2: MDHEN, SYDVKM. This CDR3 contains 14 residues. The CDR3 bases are TGTGCCAGCAGTTTGTGGACAGGGGGGTGGGAGCAGTACTTC. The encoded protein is CASSLWTGGWEQYF.

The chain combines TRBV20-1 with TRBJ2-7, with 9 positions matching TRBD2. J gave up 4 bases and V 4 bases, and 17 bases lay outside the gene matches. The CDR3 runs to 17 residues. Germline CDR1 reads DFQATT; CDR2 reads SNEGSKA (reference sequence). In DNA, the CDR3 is TGCAGTGCTATACCGGGAATAGCGGGAGTCACGGGGTACGAGCAGTACTTC. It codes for CSAIPGIAGVTGYEQYF.